This record looks at one T cell receptor (beta chain) sequence and its context. Produced via immunoSEQ multiplex PCR; TCRdb's table is partial and in-frame only. This table holds 65,000 to 80,000 clones, roughly nine tenths found once. Trimming took off 5 bases at V and 4 bases at J, with 15 bases between the two ends. The CDR3 totals 15 residues. The germline V gene has CDR1 SGHAT and CDR2 FQNNGV. The record originates from a study of T cell changes during pregnancy in multiple sclerosis. The sequencing used CD4+ T cells from peripheral blood mononuclear cells, collected before pregnancy. This sequence joins TRBV11-2 and TRBJ1-3, with unresolved D. This receptor was taken from a female donor with multiple sclerosis, enrolled in a pregnancy study. CDR3 sequence reads: CASSDRGFGGNTIYF. CDR3 nucleotide sequence: TGTGCCAGCAGCGACCGCGGATTCGGGGGAAACACCATATATTTT.